The source of this TCR beta chain is a study of blood T cell repertoires in COVID-19. Study background: Acute and convalescent COVID-19 specimens originated in the United States, Italy and Spain. Sample material is recorded as cDNA or gDNA derived from T cells, B-cell-depleted T cells, or PBMCs.

As originally analysed: For nucleated cells, counts were estimated from reference gene primer amplification. Produced via immunoSEQ multiplex PCR; TCRdb's table is partial and in-frame only. V, J and clone size are taken as reported in that table, and D and trimming were inferred from the DNA itself. The data show around 270,000 clones, about 88% seen once. CDR3 length: 17 amino acids. CDR1 SNHLY and CDR2 FYNNEI come from the germline V gene. V lost 2 bases, J lost 4 bases, and 20 bases lay in between. The receptor was derived from a man between 60 and 75 years old who had recovered from COVID-19. The sequenced sample was peripheral blood. The rearrangement links TRBV2 to TRBJ2-5, with no clear D. The CDR3 spells CASSERFYGETGETQYF. The DNA for the CDR3 is TGTGCCAGCAGTGAAAGGTTTTATGGTGAAACGGGAGAGACCCAGTACTTC.